This T cell receptor beta chain was obtained from a study of T cell responses to AZD1222 COVID-19 vaccine. This clone was counted once. Its antigen is still unknown. This CDR3 has 16 residues. The germline CDR1 and CDR2 sequences are SGHNT and YYREEE (reference sequence). V was pared by 4 bases and J by 4 bases, with 18 bases between. TCRdb's table, derived via immunoSEQ multiplex PCR, lists solely in-frame clones and lacks some. The data contain 150,000 to 200,000 clones, 85% to 95% of them singletons. The study's findings and limits: White British people made up most donors, females outnumbered males, and clonal diversity was possibly underestimated.

This rearrangement joins TRBV5-4 to TRBJ2-1, with D possibly being TRBD2 (5 bases). The material was peripheral blood, obtained on day 0 of AZD1222 vaccination. This clonotype was obtained from an adult in good health. CDR3 nucleotides: TGTGCCAGCAGCGACGCGGTAGGAGCGGAATACAATGAGCAGTTCTTC. Translating gives CASSDAVGAEYNEQFF.